A single sample gave rise to the 8 T cell receptor beta chains below, sequenced in a study of T-cell memory formation after mild COVID-19. TCRdb independently ran MiXCR on the 5' RACE reads; one entry per CDR3 protein. The repertoire holds 200,000 to 250,000 distinct CDR3 sequences, with under 12% as singletons. Sequenced sample: PBMCs or a T cell subset sorted from them (not recorded which). The receptors stem from a man between 18 and 35 years old who had mild COVID-19 (a few samples of this study predate the infection). Cell type and time point are not known.

The sample holds a few counts of this clonotype. The V and J genes are TRBV2 and TRBJ1-3; D uncertain. The V gene's germline CDR1 is SNHLY and CDR2 FYNNEI. The CDR3 runs to 16 residues. Trimming shortened V by 5 bases and J by 0 bases, and 14 bases separated the two germline ends. The CDR3 sequence: CASSQGSPASGNTIYF. The CDR3 DNA reads as TGTGCCAGCAGTCAAGGGTCACCCGCCTCTGGAAACACCATATATTTT.

The genes are TRBV7-6 and TRBJ1-4, with D possibly matching TRBD1 (5 bases). Trimming took off 2 bases at V and 0 bases at J, with 13 bases between the two ends. The CDR3 consists of 17 residues. Germline V gene data show CDR1 as SGHVS and CDR2 as FNYEAQ. The CDR3 reads CASSLSQGPATNEKLFF. The CDR3 DNA reads as TGTGCCAGCAGCTTAAGTCAGGGTCCAGCAACTAATGAAAAACTGTTTTTT.

This chain connects TRBV7-9 to TRBJ2-5; D is possibly TRBD1 or TRBD2 (6 bases each). Germline CDR1 reads SEHNR; CDR2 reads FQNEAQ (reference sequence). CDR3 length equals 15 residues. V lost 6 bases, J lost 2 bases, and 16 bases lay in between. CDR3 loop: CASSPPWGAQETQYF. CDR3 bases: TGTGCCAGCAGTCCCCCTTGGGGGGCACAAGAGACCCAGTACTTC.

The CDR3 nucleotides read TGCAGCGTTTTCCCACCGGAGGGCCCAGGTAGCGGGGGACCTTCCTACGAGCAGTACGTC. It specifies CSVFPPEGPGSGGPSYEQYV. This chain uses TRBV29-1 with TRBJ2-7, with TRBD2 identical over 9 bases. Germline CDR1 and CDR2: SQVTM and ANQGSEA. The CDR3 totals 20 residues. Trimming cost V 5 bases and J 1 base; bases outside gene matches: 24.

The chain employs TRBV5-5 and TRBJ2-3; the D gene is possibly TRBD1 (6 bases). V dropped 2 bases and J dropped 6 bases, with 10 bases sitting between them. The germline V gene has CDR1 SGHKS and CDR2 YYEKEE (reference sequence). The CDR3 spans 13 residues. Written as DNA, the CDR3 is TGTGCCAGCAGCTTCCAGGGGTGGGATACGCAGTATTTT. Its translation: CASSFQGWDTQYF.

This clonotype was seen ten or more times. The chain has TRBV5-1 and TRBJ2-6; D might be TRBD1 (5 bases). Germline V gene lookup returns CDR1 SGHRS and CDR2 YFSETQ. Trimming took off 6 bases at V and 0 bases at J, with 10 bases between the two ends. CDR3 length equals 15 residues. CDR3 region: CASTAGPSGANVLTF. For the CDR3, the DNA is TGCGCCAGCACCGCAGGGCCCTCTGGGGCCAACGTCCTGACTTTC.

In this sample, this clonotype turned up a few times. This chain links TRBV18 with TRBJ2-2, with 10 bases matching TRBD1. V lost 6 bases and J lost 4; bases outside the gene matches: 5. The CDR3 spans 15 residues. CDR1 and CDR2 (germline): KGHSH, LQKENI. The CDR3 bases are TGTGCCAGCTCGGCGGGACAGGGGACCACCGGGGAGCTGTTTTTT. This codes for CASSAGQGTTGELFF. The full variable domain, completed using reference TRBV18 and TRBJ2-2, is NAGVMQNPRHLVRRRGQEARLRCSPMKGHSHVYWYRQLPEEGLKFMVYLQKENIIDESGMPKERFSAEFPKEGPSILRIQQVVRGDSAAYFCASSAGQGTTGELFFGEGSRLTVL.

This clonotype was seen many times. The chain employs TRBV7-9 and TRBJ2-3; D unclear. The germline V and J ends were trimmed by 5 bases and 6 bases, with 9 bases remaining between them. The CDR3 contains 12 residues. Germline V gene data show CDR1 as SEHNR and CDR2 as FQNEAQ (reference sequence). This chain's CDR3 is CASSPTGDTQYF. The CDR3 DNA sequence: TGTGCCAGCAGCCCTACCGGTGATACGCAGTATTTT. The whole variable domain, filled in from reference TRBV7-9 and TRBJ2-3, reads DTGVSQNPRHKITKRGQNVTFRCDPISEHNRLYWYRQTLGQGPEFLTYFQNEAQLEKSRLLSDRFSAERPKGSFSTLEIQRTEQGDSAMYLCASSPTGDTQYFGPGTRLTVL.